The rows below give T cell receptor beta chains drawn from one sample of a study of T cell responses to AZD1222 COVID-19 vaccine. Profiling relied on immunoSEQ multiplex PCR, and the TCRdb table lists in-frame clones only, not all of them. In the table there are roughly 120,000 clones, roughly nine tenths of which are singletons. Sample: peripheral blood, taken on day 0 of AZD1222 vaccination. These receptors all come from an adult in good health. CDR3s include the opening cysteine and the closing phenylalanine or tryptophan.

>TRBJ1-6|TRBV19
CASGDYSNSPLHF
>TRBJ1-2|TRBV28
CASFSQGTPTNYGYTF
>TRBJ2-7|TRBV12-3/TRBV12-4
CASREQGVYEQYF
>TRBJ1-2|TRBV6-1
CASSERGQGARGYTF
>TRBJ2-1|TRBV27
CASSPSGSSYNEQFF
>TRBJ2-3|TRBV4-1
CASSEISTDTQYF
>TRBJ1-2|TRBV9
CASSAEVGGYTF
>TRBJ2-1|TRBV2
CASSERGHEQFF
>TRBJ1-3|TRBV2
CASSVGTGGSGNTIYF
>TRBJ2-7|TRBV7-8
CASSLATVSYEQYF
>TRBJ2-2|TRBV5-6
CASSLAPATGELFF
>TRBJ2-4|TRBV19
CASSFGGGDIQYF
>TRBJ1-2|TRBV6-5
CASSSAGGGYTF
>TRBJ2-5|TRBV3-1/TRBV3-2
CASSLSGQETQYF
>TRBJ2-1|TRBV27
CASSFLPATRSYNEQFF
>TRBJ1-1|TRBV9
CASSGKGFGGAFF
>TRBJ1-2|TRBV3-1/TRBV3-2
CASSQVPQGALGGYTF
>TRBJ2-5|TRBV24-1
CATSDRSDQETQYF
>TRBJ1-5|TRBV24-1
CATSDFGQVRPQHF
>TRBJ1-1|TRBV19
CASSMDSRVTAEAFF
>TRBJ1-6|TRBV5-1
CASSLAQVGSPLHF
>TRBJ1-1|TRBV4-1
CASSPKGGQGNTEAFF
>TRBJ1-3|TRBV5-4
CASSLAGATRSGNTIYF
>TRBJ2-1|TRBV18
CASSLRTYNEQFF
>TRBJ2-1|TRBV15
CATSREASGRAGEQFF
>TRBJ1-1|TRBV19
CASSISPFTGPEAFF
>TRBJ1-2|TRBV28
CASSPYTPDGYTF
>TRBJ1-2|TRBV18
CASSPPGTGPYGYTF
>TRBJ2-1|TRBV7-9
CASSLAINPSRNEQFF
>TRBJ2-7|TRBV7-2
CASSRLMASEQYF
>TRBJ1-3|TRBV28
CASSLYVVGNTIYF
>TRBJ1-1|TRBV6-5
CASSYSTDTEAFF
>TRBJ2-2|TRBV19
CASSSRDYGELFF
>TRBJ2-1|TRBV27
CASSLRSVAGVSEQFF
>TRBJ1-2|TRBV28
CASNLQGNYGYTF
>TRBJ2-7|TRBV7-9
CASSWTSGSYEQYF
>TRBJ2-1|TRBV7-2
CASSLVAAYNEQFF
>TRBJ2-3|TRBV6-6
CASSYGAGLDTQYF
>TRBJ1-5|TRBV5-5
CASSWGEGAGQPQHF
>TRBJ2-7|TRBV5-6
CASSLTPSGADEQYF
>TRBJ2-6|TRBV11-2
CASSPRVVVGAGANVLTF
>TRBJ2-1|TRBV2
CASSDRGGQPEQFF